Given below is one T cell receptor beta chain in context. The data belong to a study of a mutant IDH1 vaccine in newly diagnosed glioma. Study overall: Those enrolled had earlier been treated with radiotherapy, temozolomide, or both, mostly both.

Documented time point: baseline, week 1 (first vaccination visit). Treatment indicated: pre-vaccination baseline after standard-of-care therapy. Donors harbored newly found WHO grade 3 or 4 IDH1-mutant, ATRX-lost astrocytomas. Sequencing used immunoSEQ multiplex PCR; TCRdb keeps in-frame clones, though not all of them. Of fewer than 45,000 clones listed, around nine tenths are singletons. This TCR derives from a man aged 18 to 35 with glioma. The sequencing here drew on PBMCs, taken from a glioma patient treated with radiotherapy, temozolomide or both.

CDR3 in DNA: TGTGCCAGCAGCCCGGCAAGGGAGTCCTACAATGAGCAGTTCTTC. Its translation is CASSPARESYNEQFF. V gene TRBV5-6 combines with J gene TRBJ2-1; D is perhaps TRBD2 (5 bases). Trimming stripped 4 bases from V and 1 base from J, with 12 bases between. Germline V CDR1 and CDR2: SGHDT, YYEEEE. There are 15 residues in the CDR3.